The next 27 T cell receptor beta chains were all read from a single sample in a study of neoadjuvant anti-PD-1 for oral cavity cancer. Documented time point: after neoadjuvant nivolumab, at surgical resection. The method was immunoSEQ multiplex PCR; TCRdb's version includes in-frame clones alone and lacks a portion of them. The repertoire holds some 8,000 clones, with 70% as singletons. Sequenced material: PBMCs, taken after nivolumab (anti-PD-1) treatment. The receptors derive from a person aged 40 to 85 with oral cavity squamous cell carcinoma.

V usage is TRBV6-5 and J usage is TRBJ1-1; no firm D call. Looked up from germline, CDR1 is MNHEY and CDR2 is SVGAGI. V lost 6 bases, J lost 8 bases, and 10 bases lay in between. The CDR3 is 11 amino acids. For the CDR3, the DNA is TGTGCCAGCAGGGCGGGCCTCGAAGCTTTCTTT. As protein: CASRAGLEAFF.

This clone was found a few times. The CDR3 protein is CASSRGHSSNQPQHF. The CDR3 DNA reads as TGCGCCAGCAGCCGAGGACACTCTAGCAATCAGCCCCAGCATTTT. The gene calls are TRBV4-3 and TRBJ1-5, with D maybe TRBD1 (5 bases). CDR1 and CDR2 (germline): LGHNA, YSLEER. The CDR3 covers 15 residues. V dropped 4 bases and J dropped 0 bases, with 10 bases sitting between them.

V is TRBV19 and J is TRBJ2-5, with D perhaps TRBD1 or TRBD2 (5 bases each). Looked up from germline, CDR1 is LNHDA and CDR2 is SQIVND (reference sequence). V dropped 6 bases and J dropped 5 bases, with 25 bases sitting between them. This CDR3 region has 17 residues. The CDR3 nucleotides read TGTGCCAGTAGCCGACCCCGGTTCGGGACGCCGGGCGAGACCCAGTACTTC. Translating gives CASSRPRFGTPGETQYF.

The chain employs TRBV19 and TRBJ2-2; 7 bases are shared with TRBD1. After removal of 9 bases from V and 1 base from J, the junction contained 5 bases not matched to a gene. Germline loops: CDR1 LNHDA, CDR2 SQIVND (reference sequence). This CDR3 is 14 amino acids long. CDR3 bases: TGTGCCAGCCAGACAGGGATGAACACCGGGGAGCTGTTTTTT. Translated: CASQTGMNTGELFF.

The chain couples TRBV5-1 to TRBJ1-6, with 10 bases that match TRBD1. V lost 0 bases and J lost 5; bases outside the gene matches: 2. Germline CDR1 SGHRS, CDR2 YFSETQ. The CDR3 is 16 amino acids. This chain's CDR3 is CASSLGQGADNSPLHF. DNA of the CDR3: TGCGCCAGCAGCTTGGGACAGGGGGCCGATAATTCACCCCTCCACTTT.

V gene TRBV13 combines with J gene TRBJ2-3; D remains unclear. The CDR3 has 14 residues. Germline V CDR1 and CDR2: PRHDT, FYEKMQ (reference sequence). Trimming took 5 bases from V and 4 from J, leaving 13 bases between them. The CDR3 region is CASSPRQGSDTQYF. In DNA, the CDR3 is TGTGCCAGCAGCCCAAGACAAGGGTCAGATACGCAGTATTTT.

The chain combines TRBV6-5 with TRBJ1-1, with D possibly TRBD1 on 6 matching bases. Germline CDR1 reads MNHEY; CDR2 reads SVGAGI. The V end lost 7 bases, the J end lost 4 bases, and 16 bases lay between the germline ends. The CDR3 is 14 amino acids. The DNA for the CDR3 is TGTGCCAGCACTTGGGGGGCCGGGGTCACTGAAGCTTTCTTT. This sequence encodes CASTWGAGVTEAFF.

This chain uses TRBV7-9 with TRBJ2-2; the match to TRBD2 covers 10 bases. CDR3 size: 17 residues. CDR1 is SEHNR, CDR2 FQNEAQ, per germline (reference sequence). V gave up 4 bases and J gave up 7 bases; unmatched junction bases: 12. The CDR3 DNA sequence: TGTGCCAGCAGCTACCCTAGCGGGGGCCGCTCGAGCGGGGAGCTGTTTTTT. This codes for CASSYPSGGRSSGELFF.

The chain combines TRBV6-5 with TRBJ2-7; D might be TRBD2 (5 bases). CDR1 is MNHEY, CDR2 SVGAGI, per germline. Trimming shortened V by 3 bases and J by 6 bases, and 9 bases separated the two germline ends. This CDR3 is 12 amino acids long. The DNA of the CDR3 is TGTGCCAGCAGTTATGAGGGCGTCGAGCAGTACTTC. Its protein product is CASSYEGVEQYF.

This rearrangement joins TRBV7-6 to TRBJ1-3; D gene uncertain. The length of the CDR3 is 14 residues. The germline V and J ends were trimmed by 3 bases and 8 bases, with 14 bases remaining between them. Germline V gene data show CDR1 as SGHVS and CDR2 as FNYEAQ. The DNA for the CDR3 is TGTGCCAGCAGCTTGGCAGGAACTCTTGACACCATATATTTT. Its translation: CASSLAGTLDTIYF.

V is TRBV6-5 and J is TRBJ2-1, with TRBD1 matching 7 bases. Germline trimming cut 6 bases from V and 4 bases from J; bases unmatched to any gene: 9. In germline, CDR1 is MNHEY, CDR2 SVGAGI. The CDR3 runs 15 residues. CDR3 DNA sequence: TGTGCCAGCAGAGTCACGGGACAGAGTTACAATGAGCAGTTCTTC. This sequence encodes CASRVTGQSYNEQFF.

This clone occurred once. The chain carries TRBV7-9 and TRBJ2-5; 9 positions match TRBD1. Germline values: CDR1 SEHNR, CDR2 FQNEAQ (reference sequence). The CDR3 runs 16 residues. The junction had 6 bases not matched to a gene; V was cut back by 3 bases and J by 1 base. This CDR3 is CASSFDQGQGQETQYF. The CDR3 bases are TGTGCCAGCAGCTTCGACCAGGGACAGGGCCAAGAGACCCAGTACTTC.

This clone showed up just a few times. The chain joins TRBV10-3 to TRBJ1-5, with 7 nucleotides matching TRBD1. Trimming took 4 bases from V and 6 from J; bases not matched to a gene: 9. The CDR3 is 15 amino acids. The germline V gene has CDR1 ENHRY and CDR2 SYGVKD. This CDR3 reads CAISGGQVVGQPQHF. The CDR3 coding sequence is TGTGCCATCAGTGGAGGACAGGTTGTTGGTCAGCCCCAGCATTTT.

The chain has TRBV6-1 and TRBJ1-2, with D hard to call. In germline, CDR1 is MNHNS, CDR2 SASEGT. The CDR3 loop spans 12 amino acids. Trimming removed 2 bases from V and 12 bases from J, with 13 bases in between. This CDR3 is CASSEYPGRNTF. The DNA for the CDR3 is TGTGCCAGCAGTGAATACCCAGGCAGAAACACCTTC.

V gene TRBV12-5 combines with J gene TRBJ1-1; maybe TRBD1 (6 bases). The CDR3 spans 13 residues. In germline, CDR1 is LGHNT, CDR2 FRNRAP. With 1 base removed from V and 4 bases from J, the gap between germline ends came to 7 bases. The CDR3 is CASGLEQGTEAFF. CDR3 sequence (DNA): TGTGCTAGTGGTTTGGAACAGGGCACTGAAGCTTTCTTT.

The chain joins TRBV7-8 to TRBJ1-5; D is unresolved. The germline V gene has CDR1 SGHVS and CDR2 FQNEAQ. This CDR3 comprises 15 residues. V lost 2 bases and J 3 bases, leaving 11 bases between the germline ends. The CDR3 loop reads CASSLTRAYNQPQHF. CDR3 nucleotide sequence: TGTGCCAGCAGCTTAACCCGGGCCTACAATCAGCCCCAGCATTTT.

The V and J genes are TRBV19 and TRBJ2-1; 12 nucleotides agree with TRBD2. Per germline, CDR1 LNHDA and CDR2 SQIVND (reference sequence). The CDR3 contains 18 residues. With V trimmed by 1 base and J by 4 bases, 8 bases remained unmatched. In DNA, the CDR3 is TGTGCCAGTAGTATAGTCCCAACTAGCGGGGGGACGTACAATGAGCAGTTCTTC. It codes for CASSIVPTSGGTYNEQFF.

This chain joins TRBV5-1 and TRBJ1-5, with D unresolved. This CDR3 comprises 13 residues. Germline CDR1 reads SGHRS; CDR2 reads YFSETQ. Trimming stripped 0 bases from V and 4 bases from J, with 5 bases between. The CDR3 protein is CASSLGVNQPQHF. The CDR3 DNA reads TGCGCCAGCAGCTTGGGAGTTAATCAGCCCCAGCATTTT.

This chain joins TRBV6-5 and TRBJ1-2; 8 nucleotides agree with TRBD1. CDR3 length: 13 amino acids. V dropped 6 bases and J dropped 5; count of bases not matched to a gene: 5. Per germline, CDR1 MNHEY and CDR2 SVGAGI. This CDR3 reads CASSPGGRYGYTF. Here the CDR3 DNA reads TGTGCCAGCAGCCCAGGGGGCAGATATGGCTACACCTTC.

Here the CDR3 reads CASSYGRREANNQPQHF. The CDR3 DNA is TGTGCCAGCAGCTACGGGCGGAGGGAAGCCAATAATCAGCCCCAGCATTTT. V usage is TRBV21-1 and J usage is TRBJ1-5. TRBV21-1 is listed as a pseudogene. The CDR3 extends over 17 amino acids.

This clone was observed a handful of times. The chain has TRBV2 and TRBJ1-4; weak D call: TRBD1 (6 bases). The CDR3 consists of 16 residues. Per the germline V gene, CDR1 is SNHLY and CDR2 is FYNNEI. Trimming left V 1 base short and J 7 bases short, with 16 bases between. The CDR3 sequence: CASSEVRGEIFEKLFF. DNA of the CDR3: TGTGCCAGCAGTGAAGTCAGGGGCGAAATTTTTGAAAAACTGTTTTTT.

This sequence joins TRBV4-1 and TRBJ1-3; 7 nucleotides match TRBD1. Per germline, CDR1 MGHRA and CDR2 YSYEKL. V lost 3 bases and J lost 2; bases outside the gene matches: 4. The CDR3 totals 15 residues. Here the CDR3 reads CASSQIQGTGNTIYF. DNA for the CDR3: TGCGCCAGCAGCCAGATACAGGGGACTGGAAACACCATATATTTT.

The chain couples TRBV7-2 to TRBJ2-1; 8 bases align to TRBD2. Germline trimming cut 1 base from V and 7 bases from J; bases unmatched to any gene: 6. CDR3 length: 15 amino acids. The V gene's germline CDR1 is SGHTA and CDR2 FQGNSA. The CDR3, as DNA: TGTGCCAGCAGCTTAGTCGGGGGGGCTCGGAATGAGCAGTTCTTC. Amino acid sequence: CASSLVGGARNEQFF.

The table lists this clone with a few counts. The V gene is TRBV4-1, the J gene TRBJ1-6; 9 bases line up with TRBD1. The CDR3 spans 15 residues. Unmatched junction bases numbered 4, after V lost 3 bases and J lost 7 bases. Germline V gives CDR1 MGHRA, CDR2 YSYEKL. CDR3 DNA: TGCGCCAGCAGCCAGACCGGGACAGGGAATTCACCCCTCCACTTT. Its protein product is CASSQTGTGNSPLHF.

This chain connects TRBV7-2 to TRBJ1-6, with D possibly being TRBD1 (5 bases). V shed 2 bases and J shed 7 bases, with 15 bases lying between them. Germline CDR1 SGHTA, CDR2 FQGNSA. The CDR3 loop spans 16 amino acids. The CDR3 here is CASSLLGDSGNSPLHF. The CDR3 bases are TGTGCCAGCAGCTTACTGGGGGATTCGGGCAATTCACCCCTCCACTTT.

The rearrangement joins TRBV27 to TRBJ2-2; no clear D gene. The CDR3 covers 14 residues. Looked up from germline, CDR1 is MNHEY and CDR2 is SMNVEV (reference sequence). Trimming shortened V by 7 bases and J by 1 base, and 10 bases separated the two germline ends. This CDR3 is CASTRSGNTGELFF. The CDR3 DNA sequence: TGTGCCAGCACCCGGTCGGGGAACACCGGGGAGCTGTTTTTT.

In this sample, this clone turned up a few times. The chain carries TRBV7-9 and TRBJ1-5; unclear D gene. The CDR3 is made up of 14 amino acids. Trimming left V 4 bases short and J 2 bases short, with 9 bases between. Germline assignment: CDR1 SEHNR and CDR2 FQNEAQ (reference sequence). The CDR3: CASSSGGGNQPQHF. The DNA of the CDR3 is TGTGCCAGCAGCTCCGGTGGAGGCAATCAGCCCCAGCATTTT.